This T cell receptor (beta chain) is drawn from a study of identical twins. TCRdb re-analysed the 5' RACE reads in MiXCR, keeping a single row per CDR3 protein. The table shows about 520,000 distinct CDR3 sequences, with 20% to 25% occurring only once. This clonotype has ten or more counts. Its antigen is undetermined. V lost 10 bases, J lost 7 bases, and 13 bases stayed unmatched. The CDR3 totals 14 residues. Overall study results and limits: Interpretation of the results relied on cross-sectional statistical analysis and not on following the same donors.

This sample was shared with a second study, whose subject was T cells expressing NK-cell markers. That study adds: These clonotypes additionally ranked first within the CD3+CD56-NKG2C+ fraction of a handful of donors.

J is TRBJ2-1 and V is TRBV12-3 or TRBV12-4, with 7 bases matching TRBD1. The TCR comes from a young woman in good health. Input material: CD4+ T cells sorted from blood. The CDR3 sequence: CATGQAFRRNEQFF. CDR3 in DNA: TGTGCCACCGGACAGGCCTTTCGTCGGAATGAGCAGTTCTTC.